Listed below are T cell receptor beta chains from one sample, sequenced in a study of T cell responses to AZD1222 COVID-19 vaccine. The protocol was immunoSEQ multiplex PCR, while the TCRdb copy is restricted to in-frame clones and leaves out a portion. The sample shows 20,000 to 30,000 clones, about 88% of them seen only once. Source: peripheral blood, taken 28 days after the second AZD1222 dose. These receptors were collected from an adult who received the AZD1222 COVID-19 vaccine. Both conserved end residues are part of each CDR3. The D gene is left open where the match is weak. Size is omitted from some rows. Given values are once, few, many or a class for expanded clones.

>TRBV15|TRBD1|14|TRBJ2-1|.
TGTGCCACCAGCCCAGGACAGGGGGCTGGTGAGCAGTTCTTC
CATSPGQGAGEQFF
>TRBV18|TRBD2|17|TRBJ2-3|.
TGTGCCAGCTCACTCGGACTAGCGGGAGGTAGCACAGATACGCAGTATTTT
CASSLGLAGGSTDTQYF
>TRBV12-3/TRBV12-4|.|13|TRBJ2-1|.
TGTGCCAGCACCGGGGACTTCAACAATGAGCAGTTCTTC
CASTGDFNNEQFF
>TRBV27|TRBD1|16|TRBJ1-5|.
TGTGCCAGCAGTTCGATTCAGGACAGGGCGATTAAGCCCCAGCATTTT
CASSSIQDRAIKPQHF
>TRBV29-1|TRBD1|13|TRBJ2-7|.
TGCAGCGTATTAACAGGGGGCGCATACGAGCAGTACTTC
CSVLTGGAYEQYF
>TRBV18|.|16|TRBJ1-1|.
TGTGCCAGCTCACTCCGGCAGGCAGATGGGAACACTGAAGCTTTCTTT
CASSLRQADGNTEAFF
>TRBV11-2|TRBD2|16|TRBJ2-4|.
TGTGCCAGCAGCACCGGACTAGCGGGAGGCGGAAACATTCAGTACTTC
CASSTGLAGGGNIQYF
>TRBV2|TRBD1|17|TRBJ1-4|.
TGTGCCAGCAGTGAAGCCCGGACAGGGGGTTCAGGGGAAAAACTGTTTTTT
CASSEARTGGSGEKLFF
>TRBV19|TRBD1|13|TRBJ1-3|.
TGTGCCACCGAGACAGGGTTCGGAAACACCATATATTTT
CATETGFGNTIYF
>TRBV30|.|12|TRBJ1-1|.
TGTGCCTGGAGTAAGGTGAACACTGAAGCTTTCTTT
CAWSKVNTEAFF
>TRBV5-1|.|14|TRBJ2-5|.
TGCGCCAGCAGCTTGGTTGAAGGGGGAGAGACCCAGTACTTC
CASSLVEGGETQYF
>TRBV10-1|.|16|TRBJ2-7|.
TGCGCCAGCAGTGATTTATCAGCGGGTCACCCCCGCGAGCAGTACTTC
CASSDLSAGHPREQYF
>TRBV11-1|.|11|TRBJ2-5|.
TGTGCCAGCACCGCCCCGGAGACCCAGTACTTC
CASTAPETQYF
>TRBV7-9|.|14|TRBJ1-2|few
TGTGCCAGCAGCAGTCAACAGGGAATTTATGGCTACACCTTC
CASSSQQGIYGYTF
>TRBV28|.|21|TRBJ1-4|.
TGTGCCAGCAGTGCCACCGCACTGACGACAGGAACGGTAATTGGTTTTGAAAAACTGTTTTTT
CASSATALTTGTVIGFEKLFF
>TRBV7-9|TRBD1|16|TRBJ1-2|.
TGTGCCAGCAGCTTAGGGGGACAGGGGGCTAACTATGGCTACACCTTC
CASSLGGQGANYGYTF
>TRBV9|.|14|TRBJ2-7|.
TGTGCCAGCAGCTTGGGACTTAGTGGGTACGAGCAGTACTTC
CASSLGLSGYEQYF
>TRBV19|.|14|TRBJ2-7|.
TGTGCCAGTAGTCTTCAACAGGGATATGGCGAGCAGTACTTC
CASSLQQGYGEQYF
>TRBV2|.|14|TRBJ2-1|.
TGTGCCAGCCATCGGGGAAGTATCAACAATGAGCAGTTCTTC
CASHRGSINNEQFF
>TRBV7-3|TRBD1|13|TRBJ1-2|.
TGTGCCAGCAGCTTTTCAGGGGGCAACGGCTACACCTTC
CASSFSGGNGYTF
>TRBV3-1/TRBV3-2|.|14|TRBJ1-5|few
TGTGCCAGCAGCCAAGAAGCAGGGTATCAGCCCCAGCATTTT
CASSQEAGYQPQHF
>TRBV11-1|TRBD1|16|TRBJ1-6|.
TGTGCCAGCAGCTCAAGGCGGACAGGGGGGAATTCACCCCTCCACTTT
CASSSRRTGGNSPLHF
>TRBV18|.|14|TRBJ2-7|once
TGTGCCAGCTCACCCTCCGGGTTTAATGACGAGCAGTACTTC
CASSPSGFNDEQYF
>TRBV19|.|15|TRBJ2-3|.
TGTGCCAGTAAGCCGGGCGGTGGGTACACAGATACGCAGTATTTT
CASKPGGGYTDTQYF
>TRBV6-5|.|11|TRBJ1-2|.
TGTGCCAGCCAGTATTCTAGGGGCTACACCTTC
CASQYSRGYTF
>TRBV3-1/TRBV3-2|.|14|TRBJ2-1|.
TGTGCCAGCAGCCAAGCGGCAGCAGACAATGGGCAGTTCTTC
CASSQAAADNGQFF